This TCR beta chain was captured in a study of blood T cells in healthy people across ages. Overall study findings and caveats: Higher diversity, along with more naive CD4+ cells, distinguished long-lived donors from aged donors. For the donors, CMV status was unknown and possibly confounded expanded clonotype changes.

This clonotype was counted between two and nine times. Its antigen remains unidentified. Through a sample-barcoded 5' primer and a J-beta primer mix, a second PCR was run for roughly 6 to 12 cycles. Each cDNA molecule received a tag from a template-switch adaptor that had 12 random nucleotides. TCRdb ran MiXCR on the 5' RACE reads and lists one entry per CDR3 protein. This table has about 1.6 million distinct CDR3 sequences, 30% to 35% appearing once. The CDR3 has 15 amino acids. Trimming stripped 7 bases from V and 1 base from J, with 15 bases between. The V gene's germline CDR1 is MRHNA and CDR2 SNTAGT.

Sequenced input: blood. The chain employs TRBV6-4 and TRBJ2-3; maybe TRBD2 (6 bases). This sequence originates from a woman aged 25-40 years in good health. The CDR3, as DNA: TGTGCCAGCATCACCGGGACTGGCGGCACAGATACGCAGTATTTT. Translation: CASITGTGGTDTQYF.